This T cell receptor (beta chain) is from a study of human T cells and chemical hapten exposure. The time point was: pre-sensitization, week 0. Documented treatment: therapeutic diphenylcyclopropenone sensitization with weekly scalp DPC. V lost 3 bases to trimming and J lost 4 bases, with 12 bases between them. CDR3 length: 14 residues. Looked up from germline, CDR1 is LNHNV and CDR2 is YYDKDF (reference sequence). TCRdb re-derived calls from the RACE reads in MiXCR, one entry per CDR3 protein. The sample contains roughly 38,000 distinct CDR3 sequences, around 7.6% of which appear only once. Sequencing was performed on whole blood, taken in connection with sensitization to the hapten diphenylcyclopropenone (DPC). The gene calls are TRBV15 and TRBJ2-5; D is undetermined. The receptor was isolated from a woman aged 45-65 years with alopecia areata. Some clones in this sample may be carry-over from other donors' samples. CDR3 sequence: CATSRDGPVETQYF. DNA of the CDR3: TGTGCCACCAGCAGGGACGGGCCAGTAGAGACCCAGTACTTC.